The 19 T cell receptor beta chains below all came from one sample that was sequenced in a study of blood T cell repertoires in COVID-19. Sequencing used immunoSEQ multiplex PCR; TCRdb keeps in-frame clones, though not all of them. The sample includes over 140,000 clones, 77% seen only once; the top ten take around 9.5%. The sample comprised peripheral blood. The receptors were gathered from a woman aged 45-60 years with active or convalescent COVID-19.

The chain uses TRBV27 and TRBJ2-2; the D gene is possibly TRBD2 (6 bases). CDR1 MNHEY and CDR2 SMNVEV come from the germline V gene (reference sequence). This CDR3 comprises 15 residues. Trimming removed 7 bases from V and 11 bases from J, with 23 bases in between. The CDR3 bases are TGTGCCAGCAAGGACTCGGGACTCCCCGGCCGAGAGCTGTTTTTT. Its protein is CASKDSGLPGRELFF.

This clone appeared a few times. The CDR3 spells CASSRGDRGYGYTF. The DNA of the CDR3 is TGTGCCAGCTCACGGGGAGACAGGGGCTATGGCTACACCTTC. The rearrangement joins TRBV18 to TRBJ1-2, with 8 bases matching TRBD1. The V gene end was trimmed by 4 bases and the J gene end by 4 bases; junction bases not matched to a gene: 5. The germline CDR1 and CDR2 sequences are KGHSH and LQKENI. This CDR3 spans 14 amino acids.

The chain is built from TRBV14 and TRBJ1-2; 7 bases map to TRBD1. J gave up 0 bases and V 4 bases, and 5 bases lay outside the gene matches. The germline V gene has CDR1 SGHDN and CDR2 FVKESK. The CDR3 consists of 15 residues. In nucleotides, the CDR3 is TGTGCCAGCAGCCTGACAGGGCAACCTAACTATGGCTACACCTTC. Translating gives CASSLTGQPNYGYTF.

The chain combines TRBV29-1 with TRBJ2-1, with 8 bases identical to TRBD1. V lost 1 base and J lost 7; bases outside the gene matches: 3. The CDR3 has 13 residues. The germline gives CDR1 SQVTM, CDR2 ANQGSEA. The CDR3 protein is CSVEGQGANEQFF. The DNA of the CDR3 is TGCAGCGTTGAAGGCCAGGGGGCGAATGAGCAGTTCTTC.

J is TRBJ2-1 and V is TRBV4-3, with D maybe TRBD1 (5 bases). V lost 4 bases and J lost 1, with 11 bases in between. Per germline, CDR1 LGHNA and CDR2 YSLEER. This CDR3 region has 15 residues. The CDR3 DNA reads TGCGCCAGCAGCCCGTACCAGGGATCCTACAATGAGCAGTTCTTC. Protein sequence: CASSPYQGSYNEQFF.

This clone was counted between two and nine times. The gene calls are TRBV29-1 and TRBJ2-7; 8 nucleotides line up with TRBD2. The CDR3 covers 14 residues. Germline assignment: CDR1 SQVTM and CDR2 ANQGSEA. V shed 4 bases, J shed 5 bases, and the junction held 10 bases outside the gene matches. CDR3 nucleotide sequence: TGCAGCGTTGGGGGTAGCGGGACAAACCACGAGCAGTACTTC. Amino acids: CSVGGSGTNHEQYF.

The chain joins TRBV11-2 to TRBJ2-3, with D uncertain. Per the germline V gene, CDR1 is SGHAT and CDR2 is FQNNGV. This CDR3 is built from 14 residues. The germline V and J ends were trimmed by 3 bases and 0 bases, with 7 bases remaining between them. This CDR3 reads CASSLSLSTDTQYF. CDR3 nucleotides: TGTGCCAGCAGCTTGTCCCTTAGCACAGATACGCAGTATTTT.

This chain joins TRBV28 and TRBJ2-7; weak D call: TRBD1 (5 bases). CDR3 size: 14 residues. Germline lookup yields CDR1 MDHEN and CDR2 SYDVKM. V dropped 2 bases and J dropped 2 bases, with 10 bases sitting between them. The CDR3 loop is CASSLRGPPYEQYF. The CDR3 bases are TGTGCCAGCAGTTTAAGGGGTCCCCCCTACGAGCAGTACTTC.

The chain joins TRBV11-3 to TRBJ2-1, with D perhaps matching TRBD2 (6 bases). Trimming left V 5 bases short and J 9 bases short, with 17 bases between. Germline V lookup: CDR1 SGHNT, CDR2 YENEEA. CDR3 length: 14 residues. CDR3 residues: CASSPRLGLSEQFF. The CDR3 coding sequence is TGTGCCAGCAGCCCCCGACTAGGTTTAAGTGAGCAGTTCTTC. Full variable domain (outside the CDR3, taken from reference TRBV11-3 and TRBJ2-1): EAGVVQSPRYKIIEKKQPVAFWCNPISGHNTLYWYLQNLGQGPELLIRYENEEAVDDSQLPKDRFSAERLKGVDSTLKIQPAELGDSAVYLCASSPRLGLSEQFFGPGTRLTVL.

This chain uses TRBV24-1 with TRBJ2-3; perhaps TRBD2 as D (5 bases). The CDR3 length is 14 residues. Trimming removed 5 bases from V and 2 bases from J, with 10 bases in between. CDR1 and CDR2 (germline): KGHDR, SFDVKD. The CDR3 sequence: CATSALEDTDTQYF. The CDR3 DNA sequence: TGTGCCACCAGTGCACTAGAAGACACAGATACGCAGTATTTT.

This clone was counted a few times. The chain combines TRBV3-1 (or the pseudogene TRBV3-2) with TRBJ1-4, with 7 positions matching TRBD1. After removal of 0 bases from V and 2 bases from J, the junction contained 18 bases not matched to a gene. The V gene's germline CDR1 is LGHDT and CDR2 YNNKEL (reference sequence). The CDR3 has 21 residues. As DNA, the CDR3 is TGTGCCAGCAGCCAAGATCCTACCCCCGCCAGGGGGTATGTGACTAATGAAAAACTGTTTTTT. Protein sequence: CASSQDPTPARGYVTNEKLFF.

By share, this clone ranks as medium-sized. V is TRBV7-2 and J is TRBJ1-2; D not certain. V was clipped by 4 bases and J by 0 bases, with 6 bases between them. Germline V gene lookup returns CDR1 SGHTA and CDR2 FQGNSA. This CDR3 is built from 13 residues. CDR3 nucleotides: TGTGCCAGCAGCTACCTATCTAACTATGGCTACACCTTC. It specifies CASSYLSNYGYTF.

The CDR3 sequence: CASKGGRAGELFF. The CDR3 bases are TGTGCCAGCAAGGGGGGGAGGGCCGGGGAGCTGTTTTTT. The chain couples TRBV28 to TRBJ2-2; D is possibly TRBD2 (7 bases). V was trimmed by 7 bases and J by 6 bases, leaving 12 bases between them. The CDR3 has 13 amino acids. Looked up from germline, CDR1 is MDHEN and CDR2 is SYDVKM.

The CDR3 spells CASSYVGEGRFGYNEQFF. The DNA of the CDR3 is TGTGCCAGCAGTTACGTGGGGGAGGGCCGGTTTGGCTACAATGAGCAGTTCTTC. This chain links TRBV6-2 or TRBV6-3 with TRBJ2-1; 7 positions agree with TRBD2. Germline CDR1 and CDR2: MNHEY and SVGEGT. The junction had 13 bases not matched to a gene; V was cut back by 2 bases and J by 3 bases. The CDR3 length is 18 residues.

This clone was picked up one time. This rearrangement joins TRBV7-2 to TRBJ1-1, with TRBD1 as a possible D gene (6 bases). Germline V gene sequence: CDR1 SGHTA, CDR2 FQGNSA. The length of the CDR3 is 12 residues. V lost 5 bases, J lost 11 bases, and 15 bases lay in between. CDR3 nucleotide sequence: TGTGCCAGCAGCGCTGCACAGGGCCCGGCTTTCTTT. Residues: CASSAAQGPAFF.

V is TRBV18 and J is TRBJ2-1; TRBD2 agrees at 11 bases. CDR3 length: 18 residues. V lost 4 bases and J lost 5; bases outside the gene matches: 13. The germline CDR1 and CDR2 sequences are KGHSH and LQKENI. The CDR3: CASSLGTSGLRRHNEQFF. The CDR3 DNA reads as TGTGCCAGCTCACTTGGGACTAGCGGTCTGAGAAGGCACAATGAGCAGTTCTTC.

This clone was detected only once. The V and J genes are TRBV4-3 and TRBJ1-3; the match to TRBD1 covers 7 bases. The germline V gene encodes CDR1 LGHNA and CDR2 YSLEER. The CDR3 spans 16 residues. The J segment lost 7 bases and the V segment lost 1 base, leaving 10 bases of the junction unmatched. The CDR3 spells CASSQGRTGTLNTIYF. For the CDR3, the DNA is TGCGCCAGCAGCCAAGGAAGGACAGGAACGCTTAACACCATATATTTT.

The chain combines TRBV7-3 with TRBJ1-1; D is ambiguous. V lost 5 bases and J lost 2, with 15 bases in between. Germline V CDR1 and CDR2: SGHTA, FQGTGA. The CDR3 has 15 amino acids. The CDR3 region is CASSKTTVENTEAFF. CDR3 DNA sequence: TGTGCCAGCAGCAAGACTACAGTCGAAAACACTGAAGCTTTCTTT.

The chain joins TRBV30 to TRBJ2-1; D perhaps matches TRBD2 (5 bases). Germline V gene data show CDR1 as GTSNPN and CDR2 as SVGIG (reference sequence). There are 12 residues in the CDR3. Between the trimmed V and J ends, which lost 3 bases and 5 bases, there was a span of 8 bases. CDR3 in amino acids: CAWSGVNNEQFF. The DNA of the CDR3 is TGTGCCTGGAGCGGGGTAAACAATGAGCAGTTCTTC.